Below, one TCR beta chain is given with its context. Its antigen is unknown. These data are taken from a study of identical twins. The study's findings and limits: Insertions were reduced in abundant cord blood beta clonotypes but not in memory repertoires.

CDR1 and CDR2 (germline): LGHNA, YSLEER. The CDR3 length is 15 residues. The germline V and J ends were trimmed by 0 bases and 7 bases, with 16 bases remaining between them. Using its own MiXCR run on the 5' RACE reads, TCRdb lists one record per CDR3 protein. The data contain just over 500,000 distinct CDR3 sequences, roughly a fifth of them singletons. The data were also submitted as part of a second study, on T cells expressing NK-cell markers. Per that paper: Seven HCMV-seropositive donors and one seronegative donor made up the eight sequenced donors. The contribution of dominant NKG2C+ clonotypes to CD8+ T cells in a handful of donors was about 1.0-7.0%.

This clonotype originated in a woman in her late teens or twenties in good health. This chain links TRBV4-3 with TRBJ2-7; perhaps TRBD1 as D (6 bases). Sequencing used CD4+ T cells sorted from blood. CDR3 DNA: TGCGCCAGCAGCCAAGATCAAAGGACAGTGGGAGAGCAGTACTTC. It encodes CASSQDQRTVGEQYF.